Each of the 11 T cell receptor beta chains below was sequenced from the same sample in a study of blood T cells in healthy people across ages. Next came a second PCR, run for about 6 to 12 cycles, which used a sample-barcoded 5' primer along with a J-beta primer mix. From the 5' RACE reads, TCRdb called clonotypes with MiXCR, one entry per CDR3 protein. The sample holds roughly 500,000 distinct CDR3 sequences, approximately 27% seen once. Specimen: blood. These receptors were collected from a woman in her 70s in good health.

This clonotype was seen repeatedly, ten times or more. The chain recombines TRBV7-2 with TRBJ2-2; D is unclear. V lost 6 bases to trimming and J lost 3 bases, with 5 bases between them. The CDR3 sequence is 12 residues long. CDR1 is SGHTA, CDR2 FQGNSA, per germline. The CDR3 loop reads CASSFYTGELFF. In nucleotides, the CDR3 is TGTGCCAGCAGTTTTTACACCGGGGAGCTGTTTTTT.

This clonotype was seen more than once but under ten times. The germline gene is not matched at one end of the junction; a read error may be the cause. V and J are TRBV7-3 and TRBJ1-4; D may be TRBD1 (5 bases). CDR1 and CDR2 from the germline V gene are SGHTA and FQGTGA. CDR3 size: 15 residues. CDR3 residues: CAGSPRGGANEKLFF. The CDR3 nucleotides read TGTGCCGGCAGCCCTCGTGGGGGGGCTAATGAAAAACTGTTTTTT.

This chain joins TRBV7-2 and TRBJ1-2; no firm D call. CDR1 and CDR2 (germline): SGHTA, FQGNSA. This CDR3 region has 14 residues. Trimming left V 6 bases short and J 6 bases short, with 17 bases between. CDR3: CASSKSRNTDGYTF. In nucleotides, the CDR3 is TGTGCCAGCAGTAAGAGCAGGAACACTGATGGCTACACCTTC.

This clonotype came up a few times. The chain uses TRBV7-2 and TRBJ2-1, with 7 positions matching TRBD2. Germline V lookup: CDR1 SGHTA, CDR2 FQGNSA. This CDR3 contains 14 residues. J lost 9 bases, V lost 3 bases, and 8 bases had no gene match. The DNA of the CDR3 is TGTGCCAGCAGCTTCCACAGACTAGCTAGTGAGCAGTTCTTC. Translating it yields CASSFHRLASEQFF.

This clonotype was picked up one time. The J gene is TRBJ2-1, the V gene TRBV7-2; TRBD1 aligns across 7 bases. The CDR3 is 16 amino acids. V shed 5 bases and J 0 bases; nucleotides not matched to a gene: 7. Germline loops: CDR1 SGHTA, CDR2 FQGNSA. CDR3 nucleotide sequence: TGTGCCAGCAGCCTCACCGGGACAGCCTCCTACAATGAGCAGTTCTTC. Amino acid sequence: CASSLTGTASYNEQFF.

This chain links TRBV29-1 with TRBJ2-3, with D possibly TRBD2 on 5 matching bases. The CDR3 is 13 residues long. Germline CDR1 and CDR2: SQVTM and ANQGSEA. V lost 3 bases and J 4 bases, leaving 11 bases between the germline ends. The CDR3 protein is CSVELFSADTQYF. DNA for the CDR3: TGCAGCGTTGAGCTTTTTAGCGCAGATACGCAGTATTTT.

This chain uses TRBV18 with TRBJ2-5, with no clear D. The DNA end is more similar to TRBJ2-7, so the J call may be wrong. The CDR3 extends over 13 amino acids. Germline V CDR1 and CDR2: KGHSH, LQKENI. CDR3 nucleotides: TGTGCCAGCTCGCCGAGTATAGCCTACGAGCAGTACTTC. It is translated as CASSPSIAYEQYF.

This clonotype was picked up a small number of times. The chain is built from TRBV3-1 and TRBJ2-3, with unresolved D. Trimming removed 3 bases at V and 6 bases at J, with 4 bases between. The CDR3 is 11 residues long. Germline V lookup: CDR1 LGHDT, CDR2 YNNKEL (reference sequence). CDR3 protein: CASSHLDTQYF. The CDR3 DNA reads TGTGCCAGCAGCCATCTCGATACGCAGTATTTT.

The CDR3 region has the DNA TGTGCCAGCAGCCCCGGCAAGTGGACTGAAGCTTTCTTT. This translates into CASSPGKWTEAFF. V is TRBV7-2 and J is TRBJ1-1; D gene unclear. V lost 5 bases and J lost 5, with 12 bases in between. Germline CDR1 is SGHTA and CDR2 is FQGNSA. The length of the CDR3 is 13 residues. The full variable domain, its missing parts supplied by reference TRBV7-2 and TRBJ1-1, is GAGVSQSPSNKVTEKGKDVELRCDPISGHTALYWYRQSLGQGLEFLIYFQGNSAPDKSGLPSDRFSAERTGGSVSTLTIQRTQQEDSAVYLCASSPGKWTEAFFGQGTRLTVV.

The rearrangement links TRBV12-3 or TRBV12-4 to TRBJ2-7, with 9 bases fitting TRBD1. The CDR3 spans 14 residues. Germline trimming cut 3 bases from V and 3 bases from J; bases unmatched to any gene: 3. CDR3 DNA: TGTGCCAGCAGTTTCGACAGGGGGTTCTACGAGCAGTACTTC. Its protein is CASSFDRGFYEQYF.

The rearrangement uses TRBV20-1 and TRBJ2-1; 9 bases align to TRBD1. Germline V gene lookup returns CDR1 DFQATT and CDR2 SNEGSKA (reference sequence). The CDR3 runs 14 residues. The trim removed 5 bases at V and 7 bases at J, leaving 9 bases unmatched. CDR3 in amino acids: CSAPPSGTGNEQFF. The DNA of the CDR3 is TGCAGTGCTCCCCCCTCCGGGACAGGGAATGAGCAGTTCTTC.